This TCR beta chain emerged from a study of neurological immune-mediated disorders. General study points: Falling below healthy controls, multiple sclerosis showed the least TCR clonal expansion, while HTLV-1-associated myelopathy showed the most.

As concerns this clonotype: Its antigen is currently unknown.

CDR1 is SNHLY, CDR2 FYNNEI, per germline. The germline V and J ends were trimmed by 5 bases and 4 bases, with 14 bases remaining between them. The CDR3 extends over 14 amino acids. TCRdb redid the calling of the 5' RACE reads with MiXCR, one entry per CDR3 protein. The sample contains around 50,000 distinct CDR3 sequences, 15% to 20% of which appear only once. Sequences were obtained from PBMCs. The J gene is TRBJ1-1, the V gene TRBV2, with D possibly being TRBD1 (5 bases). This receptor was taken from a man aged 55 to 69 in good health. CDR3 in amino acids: CASSQPGRLTEAFF. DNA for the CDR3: TGTGCCAGCAGTCAACCGGGACGGCTCACTGAAGCTTTCTTT.